The 21 T cell receptor beta chains below all came from one sample that was sequenced in a study of T cell responses to AZD1222 COVID-19 vaccine. Some clones are missing from TCRdb's copy, which holds only in-frame ones; the method was immunoSEQ multiplex PCR. The table records about 100,000 clones, 85% to 90% of them present only once. The sample consisted of peripheral blood, taken on day 0 of AZD1222 vaccination. These receptor sequences come from an adult in good health.

This clone came up once. The rearrangement joins TRBV12-5 to TRBJ1-1; D is uncertain. The CDR3 runs to 13 residues. Between the trimmed V and J ends, which lost 7 bases and 3 bases, there was a span of 12 bases. Germline V gene sequence: CDR1 LGHNT, CDR2 FRNRAP. CDR3 region: CASAAERDTEAFF. In DNA form, the CDR3 reads TGTGCTAGTGCAGCAGAGCGGGACACTGAAGCTTTCTTT.

The chain couples TRBV20-1 to TRBJ1-5, with D unresolved. From germline, CDR1 is DFQATT and CDR2 SNEGSKA (reference sequence). The ends were cut back, 3 bases at V and 4 bases at J, with 13 bases in the middle. The CDR3 is 14 residues long. CDR3 loop: CSASLDTPNQPQHF. The CDR3 coding sequence is TGCAGTGCTAGTTTAGACACTCCGAATCAGCCCCAGCATTTT.

This chain joins TRBV7-2 and TRBJ2-2, with a possible D match to TRBD1 (6 bases). Germline-derived CDR1 and CDR2 are SGHTA and FQGNSA. CDR3 size: 14 residues. V was pared by 6 bases and J by 4 bases, with 12 bases between. The CDR3 region is CASRPQGPTGELFF. CDR3 in DNA: TGTGCCAGCAGGCCACAGGGTCCCACCGGGGAGCTGTTTTTT.

This clone appeared once. The chain has TRBV10-2 and TRBJ1-5; 8 bases agree with TRBD1. The CDR3 is made up of 14 amino acids. V lost 11 bases to trimming and J lost 0 bases; unmatched junction nucleotides: 6. Germline V gene data show CDR1 as WSHSY and CDR2 as SAAADI. The CDR3 bases are TGCGCCGGAACAGGGGGAGATAGCAATCAGCCCCAGCATTTT. Amino acid sequence: CAGTGGDSNQPQHF.

The V gene is TRBV6-2 or TRBV6-3, the J gene TRBJ2-2; 7 bases map to TRBD2. CDR1 MNHEY and CDR2 SVGEGT come from the germline V gene. V lost 2 bases to trimming and J lost 6 bases; unmatched junction nucleotides: 9. The CDR3 has 16 amino acids. In DNA form, the CDR3 reads TGTGCCAGCAGTTACAACCCGAGAACTAGCGCCGGGGAGCTGTTTTTT. Encoded protein: CASSYNPRTSAGELFF.

The gene calls are TRBV14 and TRBJ2-7; D perhaps matches TRBD2 (5 bases). Trimming shortened V by 3 bases and J by 2 bases, and 11 bases separated the two germline ends. Germline loops: CDR1 SGHDN, CDR2 FVKESK. The CDR3 consists of 14 residues. The CDR3: CASSHRTDPYEQYF. CDR3 DNA: TGTGCCAGCAGCCACAGGACTGATCCCTACGAGCAGTACTTC.

The V and J genes are TRBV5-1 and TRBJ2-1; D is perhaps TRBD2 (6 bases). V dropped 7 bases and J dropped 3 bases, with 14 bases sitting between them. Germline CDR1 SGHRS, CDR2 YFSETQ. This CDR3 contains 14 residues. The CDR3 DNA is TGCGCCAGCGAACTTGGGACTGGCTACAATGAGCAGTTCTTC. This encodes CASELGTGYNEQFF.

J is TRBJ1-2 and V is TRBV27; 7 nucleotides match TRBD1. With 4 bases clipped from V and 8 bases from J, the junction kept 7 bases outside the gene matches. Per germline, CDR1 MNHEY and CDR2 SMNVEV (reference sequence). The CDR3 has 13 residues. The CDR3 is CASSWTGLGGYTF. CDR3 DNA: TGTGCCAGCAGTTGGACAGGTCTTGGCGGCTACACCTTC.

The V call is TRBV11-2, the J call TRBJ1-4; the D is unclear. Germline CDR1 SGHAT, CDR2 FQNNGV. V lost 5 bases and J lost 9, with 7 bases in between. The CDR3 has 11 amino acids. The CDR3 nucleotides are TGTGCCAGCAGCCAGACAAAAAAACTGTTTTTT. Its translation: CASSQTKKLFF.

J is TRBJ1-5 and V is TRBV19; D perhaps matches TRBD1 (5 bases). V was cut by 3 bases and J by 7 bases, with 16 bases left in between. Germline-derived CDR1 and CDR2 are LNHDA and SQIVND (reference sequence). The CDR3 is 15 amino acids. CDR3 sequence: CASSMAGARGQPQHF. The CDR3 DNA sequence: TGTGCCAGTAGTATGGCCGGGGCTCGAGGGCAGCCCCAGCATTTT.

The gene calls are TRBV18 and TRBJ1-5, with D perhaps TRBD1 (6 bases). V was shortened by 3 bases and J by 0 bases, with 9 bases between the two germline ends. The CDR3 contains 15 residues. Germline CDR1 and CDR2: KGHSH and LQKENI. This CDR3 is CASSPSGASNQPQHF. CDR3 DNA: TGTGCCAGCTCACCGTCGGGGGCTAGCAATCAGCCCCAGCATTTT.

The V gene is TRBV7-3, the J gene TRBJ2-7; no firm D call. CDR1 and CDR2 (germline): SGHTA, FQGTGA. This CDR3 spans 13 amino acids. Between the trimmed V and J ends, which lost 2 bases and 4 bases, there was a span of 9 bases. The CDR3 region has the DNA TGTGCCAGCAGCTTAGATGGGCGGTACGAGCAGTACTTC. It specifies CASSLDGRYEQYF.

This clone appeared a few times. The chain has TRBV5-6 and TRBJ1-2; possibly TRBD1 for D (6 bases). CDR1 is SGHDT and CDR2 is YYEEEE in the germline V gene. The CDR3 is made up of 12 amino acids. V was cut by 4 bases and J by 6 bases, with 10 bases left in between. The CDR3 nucleotides are TGTGCCAGCAGCGCCGACAGGAATGGCTACACCTTC. Translation gives CASSADRNGYTF.

This chain uses TRBV7-8 with TRBJ2-7, with D perhaps matching TRBD1 (6 bases). Trimming took off 5 bases at V and 11 bases at J, with 19 bases between the two ends. CDR1 and CDR2 (germline): SGHVS, FQNEAQ. The CDR3 covers 13 residues. The CDR3 reads CASSHNRVADKYF. CDR3 coding DNA: TGTGCCAGCAGCCACAACAGGGTCGCGGATAAGTACTTC.

The chain joins TRBV7-2 to TRBJ1-4; D is undetermined. CDR3 size: 15 residues. The germline V and J ends were trimmed by 2 bases and 4 bases, with 11 bases remaining between them. Germline values: CDR1 SGHTA, CDR2 FQGNSA. The CDR3 sequence: CASSLSGSFNEKLFF. The DNA for the CDR3 is TGTGCCAGCAGCTTATCGGGGAGCTTTAATGAAAAACTGTTTTTT.

This clone was recorded a few times. The genes are TRBV10-3 and TRBJ1-1; the D gene is possibly TRBD1 (5 bases). Between the trimmed V and J ends, which lost 4 bases and 0 bases, there was a span of 12 bases. The CDR3 has 15 residues. Germline lookup yields CDR1 ENHRY and CDR2 SYGVKD. CDR3 nucleotides: TGTGCCATCAGTGCTACGACAGATTTGAACACTGAAGCTTTCTTT. Its protein product is CAISATTDLNTEAFF.

The rearrangement links TRBV29-1 to TRBJ1-2; the D gene is possibly TRBD1 (5 bases). CDR1 is SQVTM and CDR2 is ANQGSEA in the germline V gene. Trimming pared 4 bases from V and 4 bases from J, leaving 13 bases between. The CDR3 loop spans 13 amino acids. CDR3 sequence: CSVARGGAYGYTF. In DNA form, the CDR3 reads TGCAGCGTTGCTCGTGGAGGGGCCTATGGCTACACCTTC.

The J gene is TRBJ1-1, the V gene TRBV5-1, with D perhaps TRBD1 (6 bases). Trimming removed 7 bases at V and 1 base at J, with 17 bases between. The CDR3 runs to 15 residues. CDR1 is SGHRS and CDR2 is YFSETQ in the germline V gene. The CDR3 DNA reads as TGCGCCAGCCTTAAATCGGGGACAAAGAACACTGAAGCTTTCTTT. Amino acids: CASLKSGTKNTEAFF.

CDR3 region: CASSLGASTGELFF. The CDR3 DNA is TGTGCCAGCAGCTTGGGAGCCTCCACCGGGGAGCTGTTTTTT. This chain connects TRBV7-6 to TRBJ2-2, with TRBD2 as a possible D gene (5 bases). CDR3 size: 14 residues. V dropped 3 bases and J dropped 4 bases, with 9 bases sitting between them. Germline CDR1 is SGHVS and CDR2 is FNYEAQ.

This clone was found once. The chain has TRBV15 and TRBJ2-7; D is possibly TRBD2 (6 bases). This CDR3 has 16 amino acids. Germline V gene data show CDR1 as LNHNV and CDR2 as YYDKDF (reference sequence). V gave up 0 bases and J gave up 2 bases, with 14 bases separating them. The CDR3 sequence: CATSRETGGAPYEQYF. DNA for the CDR3: TGTGCCACCAGCAGAGAAACCGGGGGAGCCCCCTACGAGCAGTACTTC.

V gene TRBV19 combines with J gene TRBJ2-3; tentative D call: TRBD1 (6 bases). The V end lost 3 bases, the J end lost 2 bases, and 21 bases lay between the germline ends. Per germline, CDR1 LNHDA and CDR2 SQIVND (reference sequence). The length of the CDR3 is 18 residues. The CDR3: CASSIVAIRGRVTDTQYF. Here the CDR3 DNA reads TGTGCCAGTAGTATCGTCGCGATCAGGGGTAGGGTCACAGATACGCAGTATTTT.